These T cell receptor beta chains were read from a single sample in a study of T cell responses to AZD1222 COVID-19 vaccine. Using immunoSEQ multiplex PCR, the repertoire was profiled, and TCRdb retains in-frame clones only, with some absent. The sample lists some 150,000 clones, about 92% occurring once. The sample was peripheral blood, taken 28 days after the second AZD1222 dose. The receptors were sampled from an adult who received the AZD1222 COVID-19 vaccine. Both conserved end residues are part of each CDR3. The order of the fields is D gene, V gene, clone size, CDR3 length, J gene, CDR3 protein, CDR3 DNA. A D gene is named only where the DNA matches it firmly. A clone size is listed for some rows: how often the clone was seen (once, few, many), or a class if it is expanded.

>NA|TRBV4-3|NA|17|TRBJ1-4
CASSQDSRRPGGEKLFF
TGCGCCAGCAGCCAAGATTCTAGGCGTCCGGGAGGGGAAAAACTGTTTTTT
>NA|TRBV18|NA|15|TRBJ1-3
CASSPPGQFKNTIYF
TGTGCCAGCTCCCCCCCAGGACAGTTCAAAAACACCATATATTTT
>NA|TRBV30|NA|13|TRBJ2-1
CASDQSSYNEQFF
TGTGCCTCCGATCAGAGCTCCTACAATGAGCAGTTCTTC
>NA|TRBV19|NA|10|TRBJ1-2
CASNGGGYTF
TGTGCCAGTAATGGGGGTGGCTACACCTTC
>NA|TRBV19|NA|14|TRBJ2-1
CASSIPPPVGGQFF
TGTGCCAGTAGTATTCCCCCCCCCGTAGGGGGGCAGTTCTTC
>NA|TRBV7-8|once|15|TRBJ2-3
CASSPQRDRTDTQYF
TGTGCCAGCAGCCCACAACGGGACCGCACAGATACGCAGTATTTT
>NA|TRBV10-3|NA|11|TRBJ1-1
CAIRGGTEAFF
TGTGCCATCAGAGGGGGCACTGAAGCTTTCTTT
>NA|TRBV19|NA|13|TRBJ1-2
CASSIGRNYGYTF
TGTGCCAGTAGTATCGGAAGGAACTATGGCTACACCTTC
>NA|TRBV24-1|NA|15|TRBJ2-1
CATVLLSSFGNEQFF
TGTGCCACCGTACTATTAAGTAGTTTCGGTAATGAGCAGTTCTTC
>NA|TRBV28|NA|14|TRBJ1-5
CASSLTETYQPQHF
TGTGCCAGCAGTTTAACAGAAACCTATCAGCCCCAGCATTTT
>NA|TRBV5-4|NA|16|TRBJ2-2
CASSPRSGLRTGELFF
TGTGCCAGCAGCCCCCGGTCGGGACTTCGCACCGGGGAGCTGTTTTTT
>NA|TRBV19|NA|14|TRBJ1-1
CASNRASLNTEAFF
TGTGCCAGTAATAGGGCCAGCTTGAACACTGAAGCTTTCTTT
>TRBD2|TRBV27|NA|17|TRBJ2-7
CASSLSAGEGLSYEQYF
TGTGCCAGCAGTTTATCGGCGGGAGAGGGGCTATCCTACGAGCAGTACTTC
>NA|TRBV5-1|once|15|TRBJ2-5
CASSFLGPGEETQYF
TGCGCCAGCAGCTTTCTGGGACCGGGGGAAGAGACCCAGTACTTC
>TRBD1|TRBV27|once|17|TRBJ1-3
CASRQQGTGDFWNTIYF
TGTGCCAGCAGACAACAGGGGACAGGGGATTTTTGGAACACCATATATTTT
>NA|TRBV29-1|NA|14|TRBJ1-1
CSVTFGTGGTEAFF
TGCAGCGTTACCTTCGGGACCGGCGGCACTGAAGCTTTCTTT
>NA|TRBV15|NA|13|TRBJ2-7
CATSIGGPYEQYF
TGTGCCACCAGCATCGGGGGCCCCTACGAGCAGTACTTC
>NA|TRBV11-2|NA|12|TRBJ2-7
CASSKKAEEQYF
TGTGCCAGCAGCAAAAAGGCAGAAGAGCAGTACTTC
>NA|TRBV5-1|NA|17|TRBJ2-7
CASSLAVGSGRTYEQYF
TGCGCCAGCAGCTTGGCAGTAGGGTCTGGGAGAACCTACGAGCAGTACTTC
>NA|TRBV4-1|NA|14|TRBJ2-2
CASSHNANTGELFF
TGCGCCAGCAGCCATAACGCGAACACCGGGGAGCTGTTTTTT
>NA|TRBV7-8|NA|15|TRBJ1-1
CASSSVKGVNTEAFF
TGTGCCAGCAGCTCCGTCAAGGGAGTGAACACTGAAGCTTTCTTT
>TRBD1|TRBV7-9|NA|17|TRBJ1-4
CASSRRGLTGANEKLFF
TGTGCCAGCAGCAGAAGAGGGCTAACAGGGGCTAATGAAAAACTGTTTTTT